Sequencing of this TCR beta chain was carried out in a study of T-cell memory formation after mild COVID-19 (TCRdb year 2021). Background for the entire study: TCR sequence clusters from the two donors were largely donor specific. Two young, previously healthy adult volunteers made up the cohort, one male and one female. In a couple of donors, T-cell clones that expanded and contracted after mild COVID-19 were tracked by sequencing TCRalpha and TCRbeta repertoires over time.

Worth noting for this clonotype: Its binding antigen is unknown. Per-nucleotide qualities are absent, and no much larger clonotype sits a single base away.

General findings and caveats noted by the study authors: Only two mild cases were covered by the study, and larger cohorts that include severe cases with pre-infection samples were considered necessary. Contracting CD4+ clones turned up mainly in the CM and EM memory subsets, whereas EMRA was where CD8+ clones were enriched. From day 15 to 85, contracting clones showed balanced CD4/CD8 phenotypes, whereas a second wave of clones that expanded from day 15 to 37 leaned towards CD4+. The detection of some responding clones in pre-infection memory suggests that pre-existing cross-reactive memory T cells joined the SARS-CoV-2 response. SARS-CoV-2 specificity of the second-wave clones peaking on day 37 was not confirmed.

The listed sequencing device is Illumina NovaSeq 6000. TCRalpha and TCRbeta cDNA libraries were constructed by 5'RACE with constant-segment primers, with sample barcodes and unique molecular identifiers being introduced. RNA was extracted from every sample with Trizol reagent. Amplification of the libraries took two PCR steps, and the second step added a second sample barcode plus Illumina TruSeq adapters. Sequencing of the libraries was done on an Illumina NovaSeq, producing 2 x 150 bp paired-end reads. The authors' pipeline ran thus. With migec v1.2.7, reads were demultiplexed and then collapsed into UMI-guided consensus sequences. Using mixcr v2.1.11, UMI consensuses were aligned to TRA and TRB V and J templates and then assembled into clonotypes. Clonotypes were classified as expanded or contracted when called significant by both edgeR and NoisET, with noise models trained on biological replicates. For edgeR calls, a false discovery rate-adjusted p below 0.01 and a log2 fold-change threshold of 1 were applied. PCA with hierarchical clustering of max-normalized trajectories of the 1000 most abundant clonotypes was used as exploratory dynamics analysis. The CD4 or CD8 phenotype of responding clones was assigned using the separately sequenced CD4+ and CD8+ repertoires. In-frame beta chains were kept once TCRdb had trimmed the public reads at Q25 with fastp and called clones with MiXCR. Identical CDR3 protein sequences are pooled into one entry, listed with their most common genes and DNA. The V and J calls were not made by the authors but by TCRdb's processing. Counted in this sample were around 340,000 distinct CDR3 sequences; less than 20% of them appeared once. Around 22% of the sample belongs to the ten largest clones.

PBMCs were isolated by Ficoll-Paque density gradient centrifugation. The germline V end is reduced by 11 bases and the J end by 0 bases; junction bases left unmatched: 10. In the germline V gene (reference sequence), CDR1 corresponds to SEHNR and CDR2 to FQNEAQ. The CDR3, from cysteine to phenylalanine, totals 15 residues. The sequence is cut down to CDR3 DNA, 45 bases in frame from base 1. The chain is assembled from TRBV7-9 and TRBJ2-3; 8 bases in between match TRBD2. The clonotype originates from a man in his late teens or twenties who had mild COVID-19 (a few samples of this study predate the infection). The sample titles of this study are shuffled in the database, so cell type and time point are left out; the donor was told from shared clones. The sequenced material came from PBMCs or a T cell subset sorted from them (not recorded which). The CDR3 protein is CAGGEKRGSTDTQYF. In nucleotide form, the sequence is TGTGCCGGAGGGGAGAAGCGGGGGAGCACAGATACGCAGTATTTT.